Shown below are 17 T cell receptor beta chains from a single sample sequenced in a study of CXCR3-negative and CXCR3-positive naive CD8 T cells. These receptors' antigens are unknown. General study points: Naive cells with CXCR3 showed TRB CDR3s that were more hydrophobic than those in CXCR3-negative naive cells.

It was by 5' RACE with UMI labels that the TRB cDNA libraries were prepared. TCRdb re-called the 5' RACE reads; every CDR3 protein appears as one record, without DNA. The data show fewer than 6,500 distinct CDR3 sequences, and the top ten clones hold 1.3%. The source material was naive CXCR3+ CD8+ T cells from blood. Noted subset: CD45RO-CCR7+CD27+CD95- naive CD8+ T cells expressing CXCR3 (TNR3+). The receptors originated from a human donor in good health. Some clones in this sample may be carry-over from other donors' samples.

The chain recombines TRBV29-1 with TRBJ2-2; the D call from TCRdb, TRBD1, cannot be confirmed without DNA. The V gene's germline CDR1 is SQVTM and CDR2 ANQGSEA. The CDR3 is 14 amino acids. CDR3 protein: CSVVPGQGTGELFF.

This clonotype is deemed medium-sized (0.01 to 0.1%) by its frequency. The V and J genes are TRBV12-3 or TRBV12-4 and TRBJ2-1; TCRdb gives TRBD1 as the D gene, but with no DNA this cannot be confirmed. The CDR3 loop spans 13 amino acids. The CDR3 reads CASSWGRYNEQFF.

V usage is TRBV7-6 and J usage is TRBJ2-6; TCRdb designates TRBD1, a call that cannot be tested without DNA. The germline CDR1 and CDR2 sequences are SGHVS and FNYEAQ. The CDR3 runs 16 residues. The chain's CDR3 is CASSSPGASGANVLTF.

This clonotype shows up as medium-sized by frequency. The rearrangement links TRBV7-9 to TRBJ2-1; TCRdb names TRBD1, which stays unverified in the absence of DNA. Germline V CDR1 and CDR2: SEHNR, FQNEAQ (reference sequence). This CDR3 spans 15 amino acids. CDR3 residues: CASTEPGTDNNEQFF.

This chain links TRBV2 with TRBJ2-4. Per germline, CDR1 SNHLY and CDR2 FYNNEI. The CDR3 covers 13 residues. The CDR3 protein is CANSDRAKNIQYF.

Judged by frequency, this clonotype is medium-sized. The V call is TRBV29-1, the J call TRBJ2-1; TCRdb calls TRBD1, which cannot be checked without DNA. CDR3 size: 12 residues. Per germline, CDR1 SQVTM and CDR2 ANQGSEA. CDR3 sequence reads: CSPRGQGSEQFF.

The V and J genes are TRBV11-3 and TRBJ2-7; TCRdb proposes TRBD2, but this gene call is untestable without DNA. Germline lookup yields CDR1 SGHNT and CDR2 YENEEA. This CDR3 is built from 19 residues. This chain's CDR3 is CASSLGRVGARSGSIEQYF. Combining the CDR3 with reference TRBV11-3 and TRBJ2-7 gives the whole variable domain EAGVVQSPRYKIIEKKQPVAFWCNPISGHNTLYWYLQNLGQGPELLIRYENEEAVDDSQLPKDRFSAERLKGVDSTLKIQPAELGDSAVYLCASSLGRVGARSGSIEQYFGPGTRLTVT.

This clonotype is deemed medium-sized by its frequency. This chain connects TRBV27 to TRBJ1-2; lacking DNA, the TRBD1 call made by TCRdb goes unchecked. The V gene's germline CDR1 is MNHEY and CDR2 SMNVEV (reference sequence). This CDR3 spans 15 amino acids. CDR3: CASSTYQGANYGYTF.

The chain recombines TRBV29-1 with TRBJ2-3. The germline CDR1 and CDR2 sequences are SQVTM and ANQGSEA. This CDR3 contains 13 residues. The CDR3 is CSVSGLSPDTQYF.

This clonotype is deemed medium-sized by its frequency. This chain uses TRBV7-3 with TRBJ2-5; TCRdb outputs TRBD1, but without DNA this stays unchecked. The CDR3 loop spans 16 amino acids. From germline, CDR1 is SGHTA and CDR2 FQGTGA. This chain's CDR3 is CASSWTGENPQETQYF.

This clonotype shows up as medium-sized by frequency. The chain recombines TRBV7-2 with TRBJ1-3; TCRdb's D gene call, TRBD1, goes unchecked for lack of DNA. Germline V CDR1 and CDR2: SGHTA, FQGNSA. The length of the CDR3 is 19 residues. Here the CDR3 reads CASSLPDRADISSGNTIYF.

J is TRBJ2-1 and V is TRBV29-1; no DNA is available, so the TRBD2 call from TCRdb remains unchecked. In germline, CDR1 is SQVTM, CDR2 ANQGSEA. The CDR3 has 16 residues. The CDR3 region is CSVSGTQGVSYNEQFF.

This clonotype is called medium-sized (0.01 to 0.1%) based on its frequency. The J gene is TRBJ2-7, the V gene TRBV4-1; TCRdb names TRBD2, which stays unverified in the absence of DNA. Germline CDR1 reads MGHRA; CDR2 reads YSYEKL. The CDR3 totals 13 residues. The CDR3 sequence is CATSLAGGGEQYF.

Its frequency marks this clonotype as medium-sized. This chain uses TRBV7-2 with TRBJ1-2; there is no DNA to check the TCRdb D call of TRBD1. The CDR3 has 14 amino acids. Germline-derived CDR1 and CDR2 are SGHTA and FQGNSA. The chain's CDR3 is CASSLAGGNYGYTF.

The chain's CDR3 is CASSVEANEKLFF. The rearrangement uses TRBV25-1 and TRBJ1-4. In germline, CDR1 is MGHDK, CDR2 SYGVNS. The CDR3 sequence is 13 residues long.

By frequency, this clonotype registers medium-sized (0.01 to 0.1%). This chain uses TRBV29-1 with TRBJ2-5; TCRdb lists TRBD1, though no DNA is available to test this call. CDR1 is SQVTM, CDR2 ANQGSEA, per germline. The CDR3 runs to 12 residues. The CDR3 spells CSAPRWGETQYF.

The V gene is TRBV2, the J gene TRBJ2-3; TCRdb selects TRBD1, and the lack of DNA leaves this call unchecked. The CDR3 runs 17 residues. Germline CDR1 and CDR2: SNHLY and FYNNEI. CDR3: CASSEARTGASTDTQYF.